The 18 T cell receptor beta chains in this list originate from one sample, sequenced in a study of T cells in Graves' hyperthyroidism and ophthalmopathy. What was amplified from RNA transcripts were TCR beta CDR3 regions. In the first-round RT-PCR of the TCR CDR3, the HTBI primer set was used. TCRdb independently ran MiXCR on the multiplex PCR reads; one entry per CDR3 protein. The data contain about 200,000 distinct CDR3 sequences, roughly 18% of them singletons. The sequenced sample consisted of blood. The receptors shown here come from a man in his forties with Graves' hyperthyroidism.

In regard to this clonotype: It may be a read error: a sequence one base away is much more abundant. CDR3 nucleotide sequence: TGCGCCAGCAGCTTGCAGGGGGTGGACGAGCAGTACTTC. This sequence encodes CASSLQGVDEQYF. This sequence joins TRBV5-1 and TRBJ2-7, with 7 bases that match TRBD1. Germline V gene data show CDR1 as SGHRS and CDR2 as YFSETQ. This CDR3 spans 13 amino acids. The trim removed 1 base at V and 5 bases at J, leaving 3 bases unmatched.

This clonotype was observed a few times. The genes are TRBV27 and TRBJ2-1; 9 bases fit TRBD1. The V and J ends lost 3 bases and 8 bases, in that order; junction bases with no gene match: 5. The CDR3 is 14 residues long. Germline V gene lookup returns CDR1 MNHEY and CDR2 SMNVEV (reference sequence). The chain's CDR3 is CASSLGQGGYEQFF. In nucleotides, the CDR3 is TGTGCCAGCAGTTTGGGACAGGGAGGTTATGAGCAGTTCTTC.

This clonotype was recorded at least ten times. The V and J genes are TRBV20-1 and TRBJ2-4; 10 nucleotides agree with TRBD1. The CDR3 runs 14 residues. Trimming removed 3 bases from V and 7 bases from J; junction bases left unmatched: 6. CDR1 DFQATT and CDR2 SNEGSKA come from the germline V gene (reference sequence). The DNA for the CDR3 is TGCAGTGCTAGGGGGACAGGGGAACACAACATTCAGTACTTC. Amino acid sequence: CSARGTGEHNIQYF.

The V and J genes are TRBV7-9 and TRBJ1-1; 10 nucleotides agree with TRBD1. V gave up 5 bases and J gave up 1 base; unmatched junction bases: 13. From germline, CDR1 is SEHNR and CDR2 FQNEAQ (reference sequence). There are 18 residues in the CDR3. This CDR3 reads CASSPVPGTGAGNTEAFF. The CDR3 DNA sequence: TGTGCCAGCAGCCCCGTCCCCGGGACAGGGGCGGGGAACACTGAAGCTTTCTTT.

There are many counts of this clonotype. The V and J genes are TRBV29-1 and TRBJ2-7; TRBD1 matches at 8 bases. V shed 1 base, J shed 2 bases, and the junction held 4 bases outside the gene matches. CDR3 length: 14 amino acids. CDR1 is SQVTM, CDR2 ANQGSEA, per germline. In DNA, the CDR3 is TGCAGCGTTGAAGGCCGGACAGGGACCTACGAGCAGTACTTC. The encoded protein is CSVEGRTGTYEQYF.

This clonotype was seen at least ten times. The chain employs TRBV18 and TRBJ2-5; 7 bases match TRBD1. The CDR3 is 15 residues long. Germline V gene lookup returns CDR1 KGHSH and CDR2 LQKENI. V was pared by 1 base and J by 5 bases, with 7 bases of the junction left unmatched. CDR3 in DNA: TGTGCCAGCTCACCACAGGGGGCCGAATATGAGACCCAGTACTTC. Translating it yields CASSPQGAEYETQYF.

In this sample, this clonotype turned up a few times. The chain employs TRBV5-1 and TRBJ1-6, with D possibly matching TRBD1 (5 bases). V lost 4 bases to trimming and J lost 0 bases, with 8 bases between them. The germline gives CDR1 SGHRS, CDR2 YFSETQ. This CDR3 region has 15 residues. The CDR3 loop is CASSADTSYNSPLHF. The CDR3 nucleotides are TGCGCCAGCAGCGCGGACACCTCCTATAATTCACCCCTCCACTTT.

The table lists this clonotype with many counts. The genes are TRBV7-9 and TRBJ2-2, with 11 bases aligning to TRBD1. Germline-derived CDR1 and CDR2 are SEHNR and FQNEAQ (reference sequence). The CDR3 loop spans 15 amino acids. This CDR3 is CVSGTGGPNTGELFF. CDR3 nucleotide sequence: TGTGTGTCGGGGACAGGGGGTCCCAACACCGGGGAGCTGTTTTTT. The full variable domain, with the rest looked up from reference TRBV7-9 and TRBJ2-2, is DTGVSQNPRHKITKRGQNVTFRCDPISEHNRLYWYRQTLGQGPEFLTYFQNEAQLEKSRLLSDRFSAERPKGSFSTLEIQRTEQGDSAMYLCVSGTGGPNTGELFFGEGSRLTVL.

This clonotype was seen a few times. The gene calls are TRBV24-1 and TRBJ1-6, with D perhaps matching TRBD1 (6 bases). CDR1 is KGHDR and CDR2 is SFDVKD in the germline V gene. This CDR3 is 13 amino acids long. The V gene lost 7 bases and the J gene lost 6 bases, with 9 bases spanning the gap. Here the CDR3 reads CATRGQPNSPLHF. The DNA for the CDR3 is TGTGCCACCAGAGGACAGCCTAATTCACCCCTCCACTTT.

The CDR3 DNA reads as TGTGCCAGCAGCTTATTCGGGGAGCCCCAGCATTTT. This translates into CASSLFGEPQHF. This chain connects TRBV7-2 to TRBJ1-5; D is unclear. In germline, CDR1 is SGHTA, CDR2 FQGNSA. The CDR3 totals 12 residues. Trimming cost V 2 bases and J 8 bases, with 7 bases left between them. The whole variable domain, remainder taken from reference TRBV7-2 and TRBJ1-5, is GAGVSQSPSNKVTEKGKDVELRCDPISGHTALYWYRQSLGQGLEFLIYFQGNSAPDKSGLPSDRFSAERTGGSVSTLTIQRTQQEDSAVYLCASSLFGEPQHFGDGTRLSIL.

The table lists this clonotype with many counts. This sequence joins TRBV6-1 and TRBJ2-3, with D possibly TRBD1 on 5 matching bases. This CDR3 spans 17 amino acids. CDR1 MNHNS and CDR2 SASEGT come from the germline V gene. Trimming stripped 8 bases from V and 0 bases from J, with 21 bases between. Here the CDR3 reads CASLDRSKRASTDTQYF. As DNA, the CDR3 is TGTGCCAGCCTCGACAGAAGCAAGCGAGCTAGCACAGATACGCAGTATTTT.

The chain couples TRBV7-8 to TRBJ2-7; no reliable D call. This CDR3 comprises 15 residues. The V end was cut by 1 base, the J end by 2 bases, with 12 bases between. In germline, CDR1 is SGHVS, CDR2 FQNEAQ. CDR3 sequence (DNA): TGTGCCAGCAGCTTAGGACATTCGGCAGCCTACGAGCAGTACTTC. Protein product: CASSLGHSAAYEQYF.

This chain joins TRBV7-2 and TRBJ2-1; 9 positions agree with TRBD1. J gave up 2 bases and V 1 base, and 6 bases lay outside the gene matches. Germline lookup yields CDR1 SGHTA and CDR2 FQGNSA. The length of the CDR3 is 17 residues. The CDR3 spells CASSLVLDRGAYNEQFF. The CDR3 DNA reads TGTGCCAGCAGCTTAGTTTTGGACAGGGGAGCCTACAATGAGCAGTTCTTC.

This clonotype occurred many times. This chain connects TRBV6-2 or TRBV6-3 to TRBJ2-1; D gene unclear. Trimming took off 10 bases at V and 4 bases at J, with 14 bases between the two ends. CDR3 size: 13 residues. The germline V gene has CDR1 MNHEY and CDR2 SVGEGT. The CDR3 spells CATTISLYNEQFF. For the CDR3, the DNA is TGTGCCACGACGATTTCACTTTACAATGAGCAGTTCTTC.

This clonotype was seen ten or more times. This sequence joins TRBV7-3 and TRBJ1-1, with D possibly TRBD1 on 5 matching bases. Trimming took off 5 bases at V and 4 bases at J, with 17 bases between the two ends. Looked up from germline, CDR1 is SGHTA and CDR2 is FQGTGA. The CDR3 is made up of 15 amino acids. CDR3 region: CASSPQTGVGTEAFF. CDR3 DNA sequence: TGTGCCAGCAGCCCGCAGACGGGGGTCGGCACTGAAGCTTTCTTT.

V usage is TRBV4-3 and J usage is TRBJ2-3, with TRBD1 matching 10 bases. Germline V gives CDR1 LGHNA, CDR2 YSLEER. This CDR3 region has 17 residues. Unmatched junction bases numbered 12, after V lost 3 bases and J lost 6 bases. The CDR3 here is CASSHLTGTGARDTQYF. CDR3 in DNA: TGCGCCAGCAGCCACCTAACAGGGACAGGGGCAAGGGATACGCAGTATTTT.

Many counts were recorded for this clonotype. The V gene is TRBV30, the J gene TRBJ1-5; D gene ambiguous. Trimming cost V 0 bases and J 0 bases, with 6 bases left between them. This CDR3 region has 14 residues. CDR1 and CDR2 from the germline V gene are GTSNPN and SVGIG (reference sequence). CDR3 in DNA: TGTGCCTGGAGTGTACTCCATAGCAATCAGCCCCAGCATTTT. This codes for CAWSVLHSNQPQHF.

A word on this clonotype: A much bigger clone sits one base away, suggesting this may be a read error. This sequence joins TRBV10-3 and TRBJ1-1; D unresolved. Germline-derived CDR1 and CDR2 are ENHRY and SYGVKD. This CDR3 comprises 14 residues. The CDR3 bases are TGTGCCATCAGTGACCAAGACGGGAACACTGAAGTTTTCTTT. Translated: CAISDQDGNTEVFF.